The 29 T cell receptor beta chains below come from one sample, sequenced in a study of post-analysis software for immune sequencing data. Overall study results and limits: A handful of TRBV segments (TRBV5-6, TRBV5-1 and TRBV20-1 among them) occurred more frequently in patients than in controls.

The authors incorporated unique molecular identifiers into the TCR beta cDNA libraries. TCRdb re-analysed the PCR reads in MiXCR, keeping a single row per CDR3 protein. This table holds 650,000 to 850,000 distinct CDR3 sequences, approximately 50% found once. These receptors lack a known antigen. Specimen: blood. All receptors come from a girl under 18 with multiple sclerosis.

This rearrangement joins TRBV11-1 to TRBJ2-1; 9 nucleotides agree with TRBD2. With V trimmed by 5 bases and J by 4 bases, 12 bases remained unmatched. Germline CDR1 reads SGHAT; CDR2 reads FQDESV (reference sequence). The CDR3 is made up of 17 amino acids. CDR3 loop: CASSDPTQLAGYNEQFF. The CDR3 DNA follows: TGTGCCAGCAGCGACCCCACCCAGCTAGCGGGATACAATGAGCAGTTCTTC.

The V and J genes are TRBV19 and TRBJ2-1; TRBD2 matches 12 bases. J lost 0 bases, V lost 0 bases, and 3 bases had no gene match. Germline CDR1 LNHDA, CDR2 SQIVND (reference sequence). This CDR3 is 18 amino acids long. The CDR3 sequence: CASSIDETSGSSYNEQFF. In DNA form, the CDR3 reads TGTGCCAGTAGTATAGATGAGACTAGCGGGAGCTCCTACAATGAGCAGTTCTTC. Full variable domain (missing parts from reference TRBV19 and TRBJ2-1): DGGITQSPKYLFRKEGQNVTLSCEQNLNHDAMYWYRQDPGQGLRLIYYSQIVNDFQKGDIAEGYSVSREKKESFPLTVTSAQKNPTAFYLCASSIDETSGSSYNEQFFGPGTRLTVL.

The chain carries TRBV2 and TRBJ2-7; tentatively, D is TRBD2 (6 bases). Trimming stripped 5 bases from V and 2 bases from J, with 22 bases between. This CDR3 region has 17 residues. From germline, CDR1 is SNHLY and CDR2 FYNNEI. The CDR3 here is CASSFGTGLHSTYEQYF. DNA of the CDR3: TGTGCCAGCAGTTTCGGGACGGGACTCCATTCCACCTACGAGCAGTACTTC.

The chain has TRBV7-3 and TRBJ2-1; 12 nucleotides align to TRBD2. Trimming cost V 1 base and J 9 bases; bases outside gene matches: 7. Germline lookup yields CDR1 SGHTA and CDR2 FQGTGA. CDR3 size: 16 residues. The CDR3 coding sequence is TGTGCCAGCAGCTTAAACCCTAGCGGGAGGGCCACTGAGCAGTTCTTC. Translated: CASSLNPSGRATEQFF.

This sequence joins TRBV5-1 and TRBJ2-1; 9 nucleotides agree with TRBD2. Per the germline V gene, CDR1 is SGHRS and CDR2 is YFSETQ. V dropped 2 bases and J dropped 5; count of bases not matched to a gene: 8. The CDR3 covers 16 residues. CDR3 region: CASSFLAGGPNNEQFF. The CDR3 nucleotides read TGCGCCAGCAGCTTTTTGGCGGGGGGGCCTAACAATGAGCAGTTCTTC.

This clonotype was picked up a small number of times. This CDR3 is CASRKTVTDTQYF. CDR3 coding DNA: TGTGCCAGCAGGAAGACAGTCACAGATACGCAGTATTTT. The rearrangement joins TRBV12-3 or TRBV12-4 to TRBJ2-3; D is perhaps TRBD1 (5 bases). The CDR3 is made up of 13 amino acids. Trimming pared 6 bases from V and 2 bases from J, leaving 9 bases between.

The chain employs TRBV12-3 or TRBV12-4 and TRBJ2-7; 8 bases align to TRBD1. CDR3 size: 14 residues. J was trimmed by 3 bases and V by 6 bases; bases with no gene match: 7. The CDR3 here is CASSDRGAIYEQYF. As DNA, the CDR3 is TGTGCCAGCAGCGACAGGGGCGCGATCTACGAGCAGTACTTC.

The chain couples TRBV12-3 or TRBV12-4 to TRBJ1-1; 12 bases are a match to TRBD1. The CDR3 is 14 amino acids. V gave up 6 bases and J gave up 5 bases; unmatched junction bases: 4. The CDR3 reads CASSRGQGATEAFF. The CDR3 DNA reads TGTGCCAGCAGCCGGGGACAGGGGGCGACTGAAGCTTTCTTT.

This clonotype was observed a handful of times. The chain employs TRBV6-5 and TRBJ1-2; tentatively, D is TRBD1 (5 bases). Germline V CDR1 and CDR2: MNHEY, SVGAGI. Trimming removed 6 bases from V and 7 bases from J, with 15 bases in between. This CDR3 spans 13 amino acids. The CDR3 region is CASSPRGVGGYTF. CDR3 DNA: TGTGCCAGCAGCCCCCGGGGGGTGGGTGGCTACACCTTC.

This chain joins TRBV27 and TRBJ2-3; 11 bases are shared with TRBD2. Germline CDR1 and CDR2: MNHEY and SMNVEV (reference sequence). Unmatched junction bases numbered 14, after V lost 5 bases and J lost 10 bases. The CDR3 is 16 amino acids. DNA for the CDR3: TGTGCCAGCAGTCTCGGACTAGCGGGTGACTCCCGTCCGCAGTATTTT. Its translation is CASSLGLAGDSRPQYF.

The J gene is TRBJ2-7, the V gene TRBV21-1; no check of the table's D call, TRBD1, against the DNA was made. TRBV21-1 is annotated as a pseudogene. CDR3 length: 19 residues. The DNA for the CDR3 is TGTGCCAGCAGCAAAGGAGTGGGCAGGTCCCCCGAAGTCCCCTACGAGCAGTACTTC. Protein sequence: CASSKGVGRSPEVPYEQYF.

This chain uses TRBV11-2 with TRBJ2-3; unclear D gene. Germline assignment: CDR1 SGHAT and CDR2 FQNNGV. This CDR3 contains 15 residues. The V gene lost 0 bases and the J gene lost 7 bases, with 14 bases spanning the gap. CDR3 bases: TGTGCCAGCAGCTTAGAACCCCCTGTTCGCCATACGCAGTATTTT. Amino acid sequence: CASSLEPPVRHTQYF.

V is TRBV20-1 and J is TRBJ2-5; a possible D gene is TRBD1 (6 bases). The V and J ends lost 6 bases and 2 bases respectively, with 16 bases between them. Germline values: CDR1 DFQATT, CDR2 SNEGSKA (reference sequence). The CDR3 spans 14 residues. The CDR3 DNA is TGCAGTGCCTATTTCGTTCAGGGGCAAGAGACCCAGTACTTC. Translation: CSAYFVQGQETQYF.

The V gene is TRBV6-5, the J gene TRBJ2-7; 10 bases line up with TRBD2. The CDR3 length is 15 residues. The germline CDR1 and CDR2 sequences are MNHEY and SVGAGI. V trimming: 6 bases; J trimming: 3 bases; junction bases outside the gene matches: 8. This CDR3 is CASRPTSGVSYEQYF. CDR3 bases: TGTGCCAGCAGACCAACTAGCGGGGTCAGCTACGAGCAGTACTTC.

The chain is built from TRBV20-1 and TRBJ2-7, with TRBD1 as a possible D gene (5 bases). This CDR3 is 15 amino acids long. Germline V gene data show CDR1 as DFQATT and CDR2 as SNEGSKA (reference sequence). V was shortened by 1 base and J by 7 bases, with 20 bases between the two germline ends. Here the CDR3 reads CSARVLTTAYNEQYF. The CDR3 DNA reads as TGCAGTGCTAGAGTTCTAACGACAGCCTACAATGAGCAGTACTTC.

This clonotype was detected a few times. This chain uses TRBV29-1 with TRBJ2-4, with 8 nucleotides matching TRBD2. Germline V gives CDR1 SQVTM, CDR2 ANQGSEA. Unmatched junction bases numbered 8, after V lost 7 bases and J lost 0 bases. This CDR3 comprises 15 residues. CDR3 protein: CSAGGTDGAKNIQYF. Here the CDR3 DNA reads TGCAGCGCGGGGGGGACCGATGGAGCCAAAAACATTCAGTACTTC.

This clonotype appeared a single time. The junction differs from germline at one of its ends, possibly a read error. J is TRBJ1-2 and V is TRBV2; a weak D match, TRBD1 (5 bases). In germline, CDR1 is SNHLY, CDR2 FYNNEI. The CDR3 covers 14 residues. The CDR3 DNA reads as TGTGCCAGCAGCCCGAGGGAGGGGCCTTATGTCTACACCTTC. This codes for CASSPREGPYVYTF.

The J gene is TRBJ1-2, the V gene TRBV11-2; 7 positions agree with TRBD1. The CDR3 loop spans 13 amino acids. The germline gives CDR1 SGHAT, CDR2 FQNNGV. The V and J ends lost 4 bases and 6 bases, in that order; junction bases with no gene match: 5. CDR3 sequence (DNA): TGTGCCAGCAGCTCCAACAGGGGACATGGCTACACCTTC. It yields the protein CASSSNRGHGYTF.

The chain joins TRBV4-1 to TRBJ1-5, with 7 bases that match TRBD1. After removal of 0 bases from V and 7 bases from J, the junction contained 9 bases not matched to a gene. Germline-derived CDR1 and CDR2 are MGHRA and YSYEKL. The CDR3 extends over 16 amino acids. The CDR3 DNA follows: TGCGCCAGCAGCCAAGAGCGGACAGGTCCAAGGCAGCCCCAGCATTTT. Residues: CASSQERTGPRQPQHF.

The chain joins TRBV7-9 to TRBJ2-1, with D perhaps being TRBD1 or TRBD2 (6 bases each). Germline V CDR1 and CDR2: SEHNR, FQNEAQ (reference sequence). This CDR3 contains 14 residues. V lost 5 bases, J lost 7 bases, and 15 bases lay in between. Here the CDR3 reads CASSARLGGNEQFF. The CDR3 coding sequence is TGTGCCAGCAGCGCCCGACTAGGGGGAAATGAGCAGTTCTTC.

This chain links TRBV27 with TRBJ1-5; TRBD1 agrees at 7 bases. V lost 10 bases to trimming and J lost 0 bases; unmatched junction nucleotides: 6. This CDR3 is built from 14 residues. Germline CDR1 MNHEY, CDR2 SMNVEV (reference sequence). The CDR3 here is CATRQGSSNQPQHF. The CDR3 DNA follows: TGTGCCACGCGACAGGGTTCTAGCAATCAGCCCCAGCATTTT.

The chain combines TRBV29-1 with TRBJ1-5, with unresolved D. The V end was cut by 4 bases, the J end by 4 bases, with 14 bases between. CDR3 length equals 14 residues. Germline-derived CDR1 and CDR2 are SQVTM and ANQGSEA. CDR3 bases: TGCAGCGTTGGATTAATGGGTTTGAATCAGCCCCAGCATTTT. It specifies CSVGLMGLNQPQHF. The whole variable domain, filled in from reference TRBV29-1 and TRBJ1-5, reads SAVISQKPSRDICQRGTSLTIQCQVDSQVTMMFWYRQQPGQSLTLIATANQGSEATYESGFVIDKFPISRPNLTFSTLTVSNMSPEDSSIYLCSVGLMGLNQPQHFGDGTRLSIL.

The rearrangement uses TRBV6-2 or TRBV6-3 and TRBJ1-5; D ambiguous. The germline CDR1 and CDR2 sequences are MNHEY and SVGEGT. The CDR3 is made up of 18 amino acids. Between the trimmed V and J ends, which lost 3 bases and 5 bases, there was a span of 23 bases. CDR3 in DNA: TGTGCCAGCAGTTATCCCCCGTCGGGGAACCCCAAGGATCAGCCCCAGCATTTT. It codes for CASSYPPSGNPKDQPQHF.

J is TRBJ2-1 and V is TRBV11-3; D not certain. V gave up 1 base and J gave up 2 bases, with 9 bases separating them. CDR3 length: 15 residues. CDR1 and CDR2 from the germline V gene are SGHNT and YENEEA. Here the CDR3 DNA reads TGTGCCAGCAGCTTAGTCCGAGCACCCTACAATGAGCAGTTCTTC. This encodes CASSLVRAPYNEQFF.

This clonotype was seen more than once but under ten times. Here the CDR3 reads CASSTDRANYGYTF. In nucleotides, the CDR3 is TGTGCCAGCAGCACGGACAGGGCTAACTATGGCTACACCTTC. This sequence joins TRBV11-2 and TRBJ1-2; TRBD1 matches 8 bases. The germline V gene encodes CDR1 SGHAT and CDR2 FQNNGV. V shed 5 bases and J 0 bases; nucleotides not matched to a gene: 2. This CDR3 is built from 14 residues.

This clonotype was detected only a few times. This chain joins TRBV12-3 or TRBV12-4 and TRBJ1-3; D is perhaps TRBD1 (6 bases). This CDR3 spans 18 amino acids. V lost 3 bases and J lost 2, with 20 bases in between. CDR3 residues: CASSLKLARGLPGNTIYF. CDR3 nucleotides: TGTGCCAGCAGTTTGAAGTTGGCCAGGGGCTTACCTGGAAACACCATATATTTT.

This sequence joins TRBV12-3 or TRBV12-4 and TRBJ2-7, with 8 bases identical to TRBD1. The J call is doubtful: the DNA matches TRBJ2-5 better. This CDR3 region has 15 residues. CDR3 DNA: TGTGCCAGCAGTCGAACAGGGGGGATCCAAGAGACCCAGTACTTC. Its translation is CASSRTGGIQETQYF.

This chain connects TRBV12-3 or TRBV12-4 to TRBJ1-2, with TRBD1 identical over 7 bases. After removal of 2 bases from V and 6 bases from J, the junction contained 3 bases not matched to a gene. CDR3 length: 13 amino acids. The CDR3 is CASSLQGDHGYTF. CDR3 sequence (DNA): TGTGCCAGCAGTTTACAGGGGGATCATGGCTACACCTTC.

CDR3 in amino acids: CASSNERDADTQYF. CDR3 DNA: TGTGCCAGCAGTAATGAGCGGGATGCAGATACGCAGTATTTT. The genes are TRBV7-6 and TRBJ2-3, with 7 nucleotides matching TRBD2. Trimming took 6 bases from V and 4 from J; bases not matched to a gene: 7. Germline lookup yields CDR1 SGHVS and CDR2 FNYEAQ. The CDR3 has 14 residues.